The present T cell receptor (beta chain) was sequenced within a study of blood T cell repertoires in COVID-19. Study information: Samples representing acute and convalescent COVID-19 were sourced from the United States, Italy and Spain. PBMCs, B-cell-depleted T cells, or T cells provided the cDNA or gDNA that made up the material.

Methods used by the authors: Nucleated cell counts were estimated from reference gene primer amplification. Assay used: immunoSEQ multiplex PCR; TCRdb lists only in-frame clones, some missing. That table is the source of V, J and clone size, and D and trimming were worked out from the DNA. The sample shows about 230,000 clones, about 79% of them seen only once. The V end lost 4 bases, the J end lost 8 bases, and 8 bases lay between the germline ends. The CDR3 totals 12 residues. CDR1 is KGHSH and CDR2 is LQKENI in the germline V gene. This chain uses TRBV18 with TRBJ2-2; D remains ambiguous. The sample was peripheral blood. This TCR derives from a woman aged 40 to 55 who had recovered from COVID-19. CDR3 sequence (DNA): TGTGCCAGCTCACAAAAGCGAGGGGAGCTGTTTTTT. The encoded protein is CASSQKRGELFF.